This T cell receptor beta chain was captured in a study of T cells in localized non-small cell lung cancer. CDR1 and CDR2 from the germline V gene are GTSNPN and SVGIG (reference sequence). The CDR3 spans 12 residues. V lost 3 bases and J 2 bases, leaving 7 bases between the germline ends. Clones were sequenced by immunoSEQ multiplex PCR, and TCRdb holds only the in-frame ones, with some missing. In the table there are under 35,000 clones, less than 95% of which are singletons. The receptor comes from an older female donor with stage I lung adenocarcinoma. The sample here was peripheral blood, taken before any cancer treatment. The chain is built from TRBV30 and TRBJ1-1; D possibly corresponds to TRBD1 (5 bases). The CDR3 reads CAWSGTNTEAFF. For the CDR3, the DNA is TGTGCCTGGAGCGGGACTAACACTGAAGCTTTCTTT.